Each of the 6 T cell receptor beta chains below was sequenced from the same sample in a study of blood T cell repertoires in COVID-19. Libraries were prepared by immunoSEQ multiplex PCR; TCRdb keeps only in-frame clonotypes and omits some of them. The sample records over 55,000 clones, roughly 80% being singletons. Sequencing used peripheral blood. These receptors all stem from a woman over 75 with acute or convalescent COVID-19.

The chain joins TRBV9 to TRBJ1-3; no clear D. There are 17 residues in the CDR3. Germline lookup yields CDR1 SGDLS and CDR2 YYNGEE. V lost 5 bases, J lost 2 bases, and 20 bases lay in between. CDR3 sequence reads: CASSRREFGTPGNTIYF. In nucleotides, the CDR3 is TGTGCCAGCAGTCGGAGGGAGTTCGGCACCCCTGGAAACACCATATATTTT. Drawing the rest from reference TRBV9 and TRBJ1-3, the complete variable domain is DSGVTQTPKHLITATGQRVTLRCSPRSGDLSVYWYQQSLDQGLQFLIQYYNGEERAKGNILERFSAQQFPDLHSELNLSSLELGDSALYFCASSRREFGTPGNTIYFGEGSWLTVV.

This clone has a handful of counts. CDR3 DNA sequence: TGCGCCAGCAGCCAAGACCCGTTGTTTAGGAGCTCTGGAAACACCATATATTTT. It encodes CASSQDPLFRSSGNTIYF. The chain joins TRBV4-1 to TRBJ1-3; D call uncertain. Trimming took 0 bases from V and 0 from J, leaving 15 bases between them. This CDR3 contains 18 residues. From germline, CDR1 is MGHRA and CDR2 YSYEKL.

V usage is TRBV19 and J usage is TRBJ2-1; maybe TRBD1 (5 bases). Germline V gene data show CDR1 as LNHDA and CDR2 as SQIVND (reference sequence). This CDR3 has 15 residues. The V gene lost 5 bases and the J gene lost 0 bases, with 11 bases spanning the gap. The chain's CDR3 is CASSFRQSSYNEQFF. CDR3 DNA sequence: TGTGCCAGTAGTTTCCGACAGAGCTCCTACAATGAGCAGTTCTTC.

This sequence joins TRBV7-9 and TRBJ2-1; 10 bases agree with TRBD1. In germline, CDR1 is SEHNR, CDR2 FQNEAQ (reference sequence). V shed 5 bases and J 7 bases; nucleotides not matched to a gene: 5. The CDR3 has 14 amino acids. CDR3 region: CASSPRTGGNEQFF. CDR3 sequence (DNA): TGTGCCAGCAGCCCGCGGACAGGGGGTAATGAGCAGTTCTTC. The full variable domain, completed using reference TRBV7-9 and TRBJ2-1, is DTGVSQNPRHKITKRGQNVTFRCDPISEHNRLYWYRQTLGQGPEFLTYFQNEAQLEKSRLLSDRFSAERPKGSFSTLEIQRTEQGDSAMYLCASSPRTGGNEQFFGPGTRLTVL.

V gene TRBV6-5 combines with J gene TRBJ2-1; the D gene is possibly TRBD2 (5 bases). The V end was cut by 2 bases, the J end by 0 bases, with 11 bases between. CDR1 and CDR2 (germline): MNHEY, SVGAGI. The CDR3 covers 16 residues. CDR3: CASSYQRLSSYNEQFF. In DNA form, the CDR3 reads TGTGCCAGCAGTTACCAGCGACTAAGCTCCTACAATGAGCAGTTCTTC.

This rearrangement joins TRBV11-3 to TRBJ1-1, with 8 bases fitting TRBD1. The V and J ends lost 2 bases and 5 bases, in that order; junction bases with no gene match: 4. Germline CDR1 is SGHNT and CDR2 is YENEEA. This CDR3 region has 14 residues. CDR3: CASSLQGAGTEAFF. The CDR3 region has the DNA TGTGCCAGCAGCTTACAGGGGGCCGGGACTGAAGCTTTCTTT.